This entry lists 18 T cell receptor beta chains sequenced from one sample in a study of cytomegalovirus exposure and HLA in healthy donors. The table came from immunoSEQ multiplex PCR; TCRdb's copy has only in-frame clones and leaves some out. Seen here are about 280,000 clones, 70% to 90% observed once, and the top ten hold about 1%. The source material was PBMCs. The receptors shown here come from a woman aged 18-29 years in good health and CMV-seronegative.

This rearrangement joins TRBV6-5 to TRBJ1-2; 8 bases line up with TRBD1. V lost 6 bases and J lost 4; bases outside the gene matches: 7. Germline assignment: CDR1 MNHEY and CDR2 SVGAGI. The CDR3 runs 14 residues. This CDR3 is CASSRGQDIYGYTF. CDR3 DNA: TGTGCCAGCAGCCGGGGACAGGACATCTATGGCTACACCTTC.

This sequence joins TRBV4-1 and TRBJ1-1; D may be TRBD1 (5 bases). The CDR3 sequence is 13 residues long. Germline CDR1 and CDR2: MGHRA and YSYEKL. Deletions cut 1 base from V and 5 bases from J, with 8 bases between. The CDR3 coding sequence is TGCGCCAGCAGCCAAGCGGCAGGGACTGAAGCTTTCTTT. Translation gives CASSQAAGTEAFF.

This clone was seen a single time. CDR3 in amino acids: CASSLGQIRGYTF. The DNA of the CDR3 is TGTGCCAGCAGTTTAGGACAGATAAGAGGCTACACCTTC. The chain has TRBV28 and TRBJ1-2; D possibly corresponds to TRBD1 (6 bases). Germline V gene lookup returns CDR1 MDHEN and CDR2 SYDVKM. This CDR3 is built from 13 residues. V was clipped by 2 bases and J by 8 bases, with 12 bases between them.

The chain links TRBV6-1 to TRBJ1-1, with D tentatively TRBD1 (5 bases). CDR3 length: 16 amino acids. V lost 2 bases and J lost 1, with 14 bases in between. Germline lookup yields CDR1 MNHNS and CDR2 SASEGT. The CDR3 DNA follows: TGTGCCAGCAGTGAATGGTTGGCGGGGGAGAACACTGAAGCTTTCTTT. It specifies CASSEWLAGENTEAFF.

The chain is built from TRBV2 and TRBJ2-1; 8 nucleotides align to TRBD1. Unmatched junction bases numbered 4, after V lost 6 bases and J lost 9 bases. The CDR3 contains 12 residues. Germline values: CDR1 SNHLY, CDR2 FYNNEI. The CDR3 loop reads CASRDGQGEQFF. DNA of the CDR3: TGTGCCAGCAGAGACGGACAGGGTGAGCAGTTCTTC.

This clone showed up just a few times. Here the CDR3 reads CAISSATGGNEKLFF. The CDR3 nucleotides read TGTGCCATCAGTTCGGCCACAGGGGGAAATGAAAAACTGTTTTTT. The chain combines TRBV10-3 with TRBJ1-4, with 8 bases aligning to TRBD1. This CDR3 contains 15 residues. V was pared by 5 bases and J by 5 bases, with 7 bases of the junction left unmatched. Germline V CDR1 and CDR2: ENHRY, SYGVKD.

This clone has just one count. V and J are TRBV18 and TRBJ1-2, with 7 bases identical to TRBD1. Trimming took 5 bases from V and 10 from J; bases not matched to a gene: 13. Germline CDR1 KGHSH, CDR2 LQKENI. This CDR3 contains 14 residues. The CDR3 region is CASSALDRVLTYTF. CDR3 nucleotides: TGTGCCAGCTCAGCTCTCGACAGGGTCCTTACCTACACCTTC. Full variable domain (remainder filled in from reference TRBV18 and TRBJ1-2): NAGVMQNPRHLVRRRGQEARLRCSPMKGHSHVYWYRQLPEEGLKFMVYLQKENIIDESGMPKERFSAEFPKEGPSILRIQQVVRGDSAAYFCASSALDRVLTYTFGSGTRLTVV.

This rearrangement joins TRBV13 to TRBJ2-4, with TRBD2 identical over 9 bases. J was trimmed by 1 base and V by 0 bases; bases with no gene match: 10. This CDR3 has 19 amino acids. The germline V gene encodes CDR1 PRHDT and CDR2 FYEKMQ (reference sequence). The CDR3 DNA follows: TGTGCCAGCAGCTTAGGCCTGGCGGGGGGGCTTGAGGCCAAAAACATTCAGTACTTC. Translated: CASSLGLAGGLEAKNIQYF.

This sequence joins TRBV18 and TRBJ2-1, with 9 bases that match TRBD2. The CDR3 is made up of 16 amino acids. Germline trimming cut 6 bases from V and 8 bases from J; bases unmatched to any gene: 14. CDR1 is KGHSH and CDR2 is LQKENI in the germline V gene. For the CDR3, the DNA is TGTGCCAGCTCGCAAACTTTAGCGGGGGATGGAGATGAGCAGTTCTTC. Translating gives CASSQTLAGDGDEQFF.

The V gene is TRBV6-1, the J gene TRBJ1-1, with D possibly TRBD1 on 6 matching bases. The CDR3 length is 14 residues. CDR1 MNHNS and CDR2 SASEGT come from the germline V gene. Trimming removed 5 bases at V and 3 bases at J, with 13 bases between. For the CDR3, the DNA is TGTGCCAGCAGTTTCCGGGGGGCGGACACTGAAGCTTTCTTT. Residues: CASSFRGADTEAFF.

This CDR3 is CASRGKPYSNQPQHF. The DNA of the CDR3 is TGTGCCAGCCGAGGAAAGCCCTATAGCAATCAGCCCCAGCATTTT. The rearrangement uses TRBV27 and TRBJ1-5; D is uncertain. CDR1 is MNHEY and CDR2 is SMNVEV in the germline V gene (reference sequence). This CDR3 is 15 amino acids long. V lost 8 bases, J lost 0 bases, and 14 bases lay in between.

The J gene is TRBJ1-1, the V gene TRBV12-5, with unresolved D. Deletions cut 3 bases from V and 2 bases from J, with 7 bases between. Looked up from germline, CDR1 is LGHNT and CDR2 is FRNRAP. CDR3 size: 13 residues. The CDR3 DNA is TGTGCTAGTGGTTTCCGGGGTAACACTGAAGCTTTCTTT. Its translation: CASGFRGNTEAFF.

This clone has just a few counts. The V call is TRBV27, the J call TRBJ2-7; no clear D. The CDR3 sequence is 13 residues long. The germline gives CDR1 MNHEY, CDR2 SMNVEV (reference sequence). Deletions cut 5 bases from V and 3 bases from J, with 11 bases between. The CDR3 sequence is CASSPYSNYEQYF. Written as DNA, the CDR3 is TGTGCCAGCAGTCCATACAGTAACTACGAGCAGTACTTC.

The rearrangement links TRBV11-2 to TRBJ1-2, with a possible D match to TRBD1 (6 bases). The CDR3 is made up of 14 amino acids. V lost 5 bases and J 8 bases, leaving 18 bases between the germline ends. From germline, CDR1 is SGHAT and CDR2 FQNNGV. CDR3 region: CASSPRGRGDGYTF. Here the CDR3 DNA reads TGTGCCAGCAGCCCCAGGGGCCGGGGAGACGGCTACACCTTC.

CDR3 in amino acids: CSVGRASSRMNTEAFF. In DNA form, the CDR3 reads TGCAGCGTTGGACGAGCATCGTCTAGAATGAACACTGAAGCTTTCTTT. The gene calls are TRBV29-1 and TRBJ1-1, with D hard to call. V gave up 4 bases and J gave up 0 bases, with 18 bases separating them. The CDR3 has 16 amino acids. Per the germline V gene, CDR1 is SQVTM and CDR2 is ANQGSEA. Based on the CDR3 plus reference TRBV29-1 and TRBJ1-1, the full variable domain is SAVISQKPSRDICQRGTSLTIQCQVDSQVTMMFWYRQQPGQSLTLIATANQGSEATYESGFVIDKFPISRPNLTFSTLTVSNMSPEDSSIYLCSVGRASSRMNTEAFFGQGTRLTVV.

The V call is TRBV7-2, the J call TRBJ2-5, with D uncertain. From germline, CDR1 is SGHTA and CDR2 FQGNSA. V lost 0 bases, J lost 5 bases, and 7 bases lay in between. CDR3 length equals 13 residues. CDR3 DNA: TGTGCCAGCAGCTTAGCCTCCGGGGAGACCCAGTACTTC. Protein: CASSLASGETQYF.

The chain has TRBV4-1 and TRBJ1-2; 7 nucleotides align to TRBD1. The length of the CDR3 is 14 residues. Germline CDR1 MGHRA, CDR2 YSYEKL. V was clipped by 1 base and J by 3 bases; unmatched bases: 2. CDR3 sequence: CASSQVQGDYGYTF. CDR3 sequence (DNA): TGCGCCAGCAGCCAAGTCCAGGGGGACTATGGCTACACCTTC.

The genes are TRBV5-1 and TRBJ2-3, with 7 bases matching TRBD1. Germline loops: CDR1 SGHRS, CDR2 YFSETQ. The CDR3 has 13 amino acids. The junction had 6 bases not matched to a gene; V was cut back by 6 bases and J by 5 bases. CDR3 residues: CASTGQGEDTQYF. For the CDR3, the DNA is TGCGCCAGCACCGGTCAGGGGGAAGATACGCAGTATTTT.